Listed below are T cell receptor beta chains from one sample, sequenced in a study of blood T cell repertoires in COVID-19. Clones were read by immunoSEQ multiplex PCR, and TCRdb kept only the in-frame ones, dropping some. The sample has about 61,000 clones; approximately 83% are singletons. Sequencing used peripheral blood. These receptors were collected from a human donor in a cohort sampled during active COVID-19. Each CDR3 is given with its conserved first and last residue. Fields, in order: D gene, clone size, J gene, V gene, CDR3 protein, CDR3 DNA. The D gene is left open where the match is weak. Some rows have no size entry. The others give once, few or many, or a class for an expanded clone.

d_call: NA
clone_size: NA
j_call: TRBJ2-3
v_call: TRBV5-1
cdr3_aa: CASSRGSATDTQYF
cdr3_nt: TGCGCCAGCAGCAGGGGGTCAGCCACAGATACGCAGTATTTT

d_call: NA
clone_size: NA
j_call: TRBJ2-7
v_call: TRBV6-6
cdr3_aa: CASTSRSYEQYF
cdr3_nt: TGTGCCAGCACCTCGAGGTCCTACGAGCAGTACTTC

d_call: TRBD2
clone_size: NA
j_call: TRBJ2-7
v_call: TRBV6-5
cdr3_aa: CASGEEAGARYEQYF
cdr3_nt: TGTGCCAGCGGGGAGGAAGCGGGAGCACGCTACGAGCAGTACTTC

d_call: NA
clone_size: few
j_call: TRBJ1-5
v_call: TRBV2
cdr3_aa: CASRQFYSNQPQHF
cdr3_nt: TGTGCCAGCCGACAGTTTTATAGCAATCAGCCCCAGCATTTT

d_call: TRBD1
clone_size: NA
j_call: TRBJ2-7
v_call: TRBV19
cdr3_aa: CASSRRGQGYEQYF
cdr3_nt: TGTGCCAGTAGTAGGAGAGGACAGGGCTACGAGCAGTACTTC

d_call: TRBD1
clone_size: NA
j_call: TRBJ1-4
v_call: TRBV6-5
cdr3_aa: CASSYSGTGREKLFF
cdr3_nt: TGTGCCAGCAGTTACTCGGGGACAGGGAGGGAAAAACTGTTTTTT

d_call: TRBD1
clone_size: NA
j_call: TRBJ2-7
v_call: TRBV18
cdr3_aa: CASSGQVGSGGEQYF
cdr3_nt: TGTGCCAGCTCCGGACAGGTAGGATCAGGGGGCGAGCAGTACTTC

d_call: NA
clone_size: NA
j_call: TRBJ2-5
v_call: TRBV7-8
cdr3_aa: CASSFSQGRGWETQYF
cdr3_nt: TGTGCCAGCAGCTTTTCTCAGGGGAGAGGTTGGGAGACCCAGTACTTC

d_call: NA
clone_size: NA
j_call: TRBJ2-7
v_call: TRBV7-9
cdr3_aa: CASSAITYEQYF
cdr3_nt: TGTGCCAGCAGCGCGATTACTTACGAGCAGTACTTC

d_call: TRBD1
clone_size: NA
j_call: TRBJ1-2
v_call: TRBV10-3
cdr3_aa: CAIRGTGGIDGYTF
cdr3_nt: TGTGCCATCAGAGGGACAGGGGGAATAGATGGCTACACCTTC

d_call: NA
clone_size: few
j_call: TRBJ1-2
v_call: TRBV4-1
cdr3_aa: CASTRRGGNYGYTF
cdr3_nt: TGCGCCAGCACCCGGCGCGGGGGGAACTATGGCTACACCTTC

d_call: NA
clone_size: NA
j_call: TRBJ2-2
v_call: TRBV30
cdr3_aa: CAWKPGPNTGELFF
cdr3_nt: TGTGCCTGGAAGCCGGGTCCTAACACCGGGGAGCTGTTTTTT

d_call: TRBD2
clone_size: once
j_call: TRBJ2-3
v_call: TRBV6-2/TRBV6-3
cdr3_aa: CASSDGLAGITDTQYF
cdr3_nt: TGTGCCAGCAGTGACGGACTAGCGGGGATCACAGATACGCAGTATTTT

d_call: NA
clone_size: once
j_call: TRBJ1-5
v_call: TRBV19
cdr3_aa: CASSRPAGLDRNQPQHF
cdr3_nt: TGTGCCAGTAGTAGACCCGCCGGACTGGACCGCAATCAGCCCCAGCATTTT

d_call: TRBD2
clone_size: NA
j_call: TRBJ2-5
v_call: TRBV7-3
cdr3_aa: CASSIMGLAGETQYF
cdr3_nt: TGTGCCAGCAGCATAATGGGACTAGCGGGAGAGACCCAGTACTTC

d_call: NA
clone_size: once
j_call: TRBJ1-2
v_call: TRBV21-1
cdr3_aa: CASSSLTGGGFGYTF
cdr3_nt: TGTGCCAGCAGCTCGTTGACAGGGGGCGGCTTTGGCTACACCTTC